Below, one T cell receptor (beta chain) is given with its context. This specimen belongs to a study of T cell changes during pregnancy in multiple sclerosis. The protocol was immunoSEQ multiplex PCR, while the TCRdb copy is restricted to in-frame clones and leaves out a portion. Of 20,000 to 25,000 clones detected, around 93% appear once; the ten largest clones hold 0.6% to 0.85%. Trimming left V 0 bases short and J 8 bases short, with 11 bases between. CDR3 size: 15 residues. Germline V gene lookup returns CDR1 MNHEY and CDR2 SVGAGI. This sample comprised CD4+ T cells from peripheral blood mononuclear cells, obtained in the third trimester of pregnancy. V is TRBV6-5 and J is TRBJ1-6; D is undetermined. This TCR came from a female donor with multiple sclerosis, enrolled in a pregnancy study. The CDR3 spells CASSYSTYADSPLHF. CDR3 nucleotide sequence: TGTGCCAGCAGTTACTCCACATATGCCGATTCACCCCTCCACTTT.